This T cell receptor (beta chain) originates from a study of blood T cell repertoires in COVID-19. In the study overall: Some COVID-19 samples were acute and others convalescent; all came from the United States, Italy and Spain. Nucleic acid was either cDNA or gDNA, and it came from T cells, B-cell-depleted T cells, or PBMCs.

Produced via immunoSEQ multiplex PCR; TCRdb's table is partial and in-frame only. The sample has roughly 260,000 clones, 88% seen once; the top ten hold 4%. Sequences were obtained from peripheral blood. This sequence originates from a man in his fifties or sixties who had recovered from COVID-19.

The CDR3 coding sequence is TGTGCCAGCAGTGATAGGCCGGGGATGAGACAGCCCCAGCATTTT. Protein: CASSDRPGMRQPQHF. This chain joins TRBV2 and TRBJ1-5; D is unresolved. CDR1 is SNHLY and CDR2 is FYNNEI in the germline V gene. Trimming pared 3 bases from V and 7 bases from J, leaving 16 bases between. The CDR3 extends over 15 amino acids.